These T cell receptor beta chains were read from a single sample in a study of cytomegalovirus exposure and HLA in healthy donors. Using immunoSEQ multiplex PCR, the repertoire was profiled, and TCRdb retains in-frame clones only, with some absent. The sample has some 200,000 clones, 8.5% to 10% seen once. The sample consisted of PBMCs. All receptors derive from a woman aged 25 to 39 in good health and CMV-seropositive. Each CDR3 is given with its conserved first and last residue. A D gene is named only where the DNA matches it firmly. Only some rows state a clone size, as once, few, many or a class for expanded clones.

J	D	size	V	CDR3	DNA
TRBJ2-1	TRBD2	few	TRBV9	CASSVGTSAIEQFF	TGTGCCAGCAGCGTAGGGACTAGCGCGATTGAGCAGTTCTTC
TRBJ2-7	NA	few	TRBV6-4	CASSATPGQHSYEQYF	TGTGCCAGCAGTGCCACCCCGGGACAACACTCCTACGAGCAGTACTTC
TRBJ2-3	TRBD2	few	TRBV6-1	CATGDSGSTDTQYF	TGTGCCACCGGGGATAGCGGGAGCACAGATACGCAGTATTTT
TRBJ2-7	NA	few	TRBV2	CASSEGRYYEQYF	TGTGCCAGCAGTGAAGGGCGGTACTACGAGCAGTACTTC
TRBJ2-5	NA	NA	TRBV4-2	CASSRDRQETQYF	TGTGCCAGCAGCCGAGACAGGCAAGAGACCCAGTACTTC
TRBJ1-3	NA	NA	TRBV23-1	CASSQSPTPAERNTIYF	TGCGCCAGCAGTCAATCCCCGACTCCCGCGGAACGAAACACCATATATTTT
TRBJ2-7	NA	many	TRBV29-1	CSVETPSSYEQYF	TGCAGCGTTGAAACGCCCAGCTCCTACGAGCAGTACTTC
TRBJ2-7	TRBD2	NA	TRBV27	CASSPKMLAGGPYEQYF	TGTGCCAGCAGTCCCAAAATGCTAGCGGGAGGGCCCTACGAGCAGTACTTC
TRBJ1-2	TRBD1	NA	TRBV12-5	CASALYRGHGGYTF	TGTGCTAGTGCCCTTTACAGGGGGCATGGGGGCTACACCTTC
TRBJ2-3	NA	NA	TRBV6-1	CASSVKSGRSTDTQYF	TGTGCCAGCAGTGTAAAAAGCGGGCGCAGCACAGATACGCAGTATTTT
TRBJ1-2	NA	few	TRBV5-1	CASSLGGGDYGYTF	TGCGCCAGCAGCTTGGGGGGGGGCGACTATGGCTACACCTTC
TRBJ2-7	TRBD1	few	TRBV14	CASSQADRVYEQYF	TGTGCCAGCAGCCAAGCGGACAGGGTCTACGAGCAGTACTTC
TRBJ1-1	NA	NA	TRBV9	CASSVVFQAEAFF	TGTGCCAGCAGCGTAGTATTCCAGGCCGAAGCTTTCTTT
TRBJ2-2	TRBD1	NA	TRBV6-4	CASSMGQDTGELFF	TGTGCCAGCAGCATGGGACAGGACACCGGGGAGCTGTTTTTT
TRBJ2-5	TRBD1	few	TRBV25-1	CASSEGRTGQETQYF	TGTGCCAGCAGTGAAGGTCGGACAGGGCAAGAGACCCAGTACTTC
TRBJ2-7	TRBD2	NA	TRBV9	CASSVGPGGPYDEQYF	TGTGCCAGCAGCGTAGGACCGGGAGGGCCGTATGACGAGCAGTACTTC
TRBJ1-2	NA	few	TRBV19	CASNYGPYGYTF	TGTGCCAGTAATTACGGTCCCTATGGCTACACCTTC
TRBJ2-3	TRBD2	few	TRBV12-5	CASGLVSGSLDTQYF	TGTGCTAGTGGTTTGGTTAGCGGGAGTTTAGATACGCAGTATTTT
TRBJ2-7	NA	NA	TRBV6-1	CASSEAANYEQYF	TGTGCCAGCAGTGAAGCAGCGAACTACGAGCAGTACTTC
TRBJ1-1	NA	NA	TRBV27	CASRAKGDTEAFF	TGTGCCAGCAGGGCAAAGGGAGACACTGAAGCTTTCTTT
TRBJ2-1	TRBD2	few	TRBV29-1	CSVVPGRDEQFF	TGCAGCGTTGTGCCGGGGAGGGATGAGCAGTTCTTC
TRBJ2-1	TRBD2	few	TRBV9	CASTLRSGRAYNEQFF	TGTGCCAGCACCCTGCGTAGCGGGAGGGCCTATAATGAGCAGTTCTTC
TRBJ1-1	NA	NA	TRBV7-7	CASSLSVNTEAFF	TGTGCCAGCAGCTTGTCGGTGAACACTGAAGCTTTCTTT